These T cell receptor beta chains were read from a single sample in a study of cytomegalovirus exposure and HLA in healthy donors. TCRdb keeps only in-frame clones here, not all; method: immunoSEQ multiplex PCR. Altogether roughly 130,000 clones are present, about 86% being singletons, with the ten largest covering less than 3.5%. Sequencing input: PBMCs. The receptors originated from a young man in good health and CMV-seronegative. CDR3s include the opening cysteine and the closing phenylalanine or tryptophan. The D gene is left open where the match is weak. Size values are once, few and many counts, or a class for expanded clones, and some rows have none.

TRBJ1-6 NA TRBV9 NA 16 CASSALQGPSNSPLHF TGTGCCAGCAGCGCCCTACAGGGACCTTCCAATTCACCCCTCCACTTT
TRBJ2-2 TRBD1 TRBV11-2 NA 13 CASSRDRAGELFF TGTGCCAGCAGCCGGGACAGGGCCGGGGAGCTGTTTTTT
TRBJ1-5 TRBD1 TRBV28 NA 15 CASSRGTGGHQPQHF TGTGCCAGCAGTCGCGGGACAGGGGGCCACCAGCCCCAGCATTTT
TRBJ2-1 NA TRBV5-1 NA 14 CASSLTLSYNEQFF TGCGCCAGCAGCTTGACCCTATCCTACAATGAGCAGTTCTTC
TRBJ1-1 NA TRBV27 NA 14 CASSLTSIFTEAFF TGTGCCAGCAGTTTAACATCGATATTCACTGAAGCTTTCTTT
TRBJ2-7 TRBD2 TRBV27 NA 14 CASSLSGRLHEQYF TGTGCCAGCAGTCTTAGCGGGAGGTTGCACGAGCAGTACTTC
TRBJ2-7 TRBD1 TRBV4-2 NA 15 CASSQEGTGDLEQYF TGTGCCAGCAGCCAAGAGGGGACAGGGGATCTCGAGCAGTACTTC
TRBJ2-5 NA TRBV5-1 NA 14 CASSLQDSKETQYF TGCGCCAGCAGCTTGCAGGACAGTAAAGAGACCCAGTACTTC
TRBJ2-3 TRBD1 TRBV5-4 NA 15 CASSGIQQGEDTQYF TGTGCCAGCAGCGGGATTCAACAGGGGGAAGATACGCAGTATTTT
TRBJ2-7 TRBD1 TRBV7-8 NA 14 CASSFTGVGTEQYF TGTGCCAGCAGCTTCACAGGGGTGGGAACGGAGCAGTACTTC
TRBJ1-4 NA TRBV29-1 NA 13 CSAGSRINEKLFF TGCAGCGCCGGGTCGCGGATTAATGAAAAACTGTTTTTT
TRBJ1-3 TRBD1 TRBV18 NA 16 CASSPGTAFSGNTIYF TGTGCCAGCTCACCCGGGACAGCCTTCTCTGGAAACACCATATATTTT
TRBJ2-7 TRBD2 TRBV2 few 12 CASTGLVYEQYF TGTGCCAGCACCGGACTAGTCTACGAGCAGTACTTC
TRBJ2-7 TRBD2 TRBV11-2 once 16 CASSTWRTSGSYEQYF TGTGCCAGCAGCACCTGGAGGACTAGCGGAAGTTACGAGCAGTACTTC
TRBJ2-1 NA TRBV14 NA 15 CASSQPEAFYNEQFF TGTGCCAGCAGCCAACCCGAGGCTTTTTACAATGAGCAGTTCTTC
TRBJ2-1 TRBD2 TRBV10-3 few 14 CASSREREGNEQFF TGTGCCAGCAGTCGGGAGCGGGAGGGCAATGAGCAGTTCTTC
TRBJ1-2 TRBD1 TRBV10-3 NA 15 CAISARDRDNYGYTF TGTGCCATCAGTGCTCGGGACAGGGATAACTATGGCTACACCTTC
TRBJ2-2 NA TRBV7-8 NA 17 CASSFRLGGLNTGELFF TGTGCCAGCAGCTTCCGGTTAGGGGGATTGAACACCGGGGAGCTGTTTTTT
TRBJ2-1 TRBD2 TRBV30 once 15 CAWKPSGRRTNEQFF TGTGCCTGGAAACCTAGCGGGCGGCGAACCAATGAGCAGTTCTTC
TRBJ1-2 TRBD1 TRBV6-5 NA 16 CASSYSQPGQGNGYTF TGTGCCAGCAGTTACTCGCAGCCGGGACAGGGTAATGGCTACACCTTC
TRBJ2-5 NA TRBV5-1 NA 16 CASSLGRGRILETQYF TGCGCCAGCAGCTTGGGGCGGGGCAGAATATTAGAGACCCAGTACTTC
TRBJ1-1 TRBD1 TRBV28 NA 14 CASSSGTGNTEAFF TGTGCCAGCAGTTCCGGGACAGGGAACACTGAAGCTTTCTTT
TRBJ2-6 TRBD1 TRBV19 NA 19 CASNRPGQGITDGANVLTF TGTGCCAGTAACCGCCCGGGACAGGGGATTACTGACGGGGCCAACGTCCTGACTTTC
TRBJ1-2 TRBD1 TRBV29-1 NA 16 CSVEVGTGGANYGYTF TGCAGCGTTGAAGTAGGGACAGGGGGAGCTAACTATGGCTACACCTTC
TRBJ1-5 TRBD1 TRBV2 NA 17 CASSEWDRDRGNQPQHF TGTGCCAGCAGTGAATGGGACAGGGATCGTGGCAATCAGCCCCAGCATTTT
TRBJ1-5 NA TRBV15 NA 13 CATSAFRGQPQHF TGTGCCACCAGCGCTTTCCGGGGTCAGCCCCAGCATTTT
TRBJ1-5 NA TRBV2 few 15 CASSDGTYSNQPQHF TGTGCCAGCAGTGACGGGACATATAGCAATCAGCCCCAGCATTTT
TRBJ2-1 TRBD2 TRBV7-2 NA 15 CASSLTSGRYNEQFF TGTGCCAGCAGTTTGACTAGCGGGAGATACAATGAGCAGTTCTTC
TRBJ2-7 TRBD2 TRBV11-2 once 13 CASSFSGTYEQYF TGTGCCAGCAGCTTTAGCGGGACCTACGAGCAGTACTTC
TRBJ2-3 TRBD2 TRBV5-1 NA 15 CASSLGGLAAGTQYF TGCGCCAGCAGCTTGGGGGGACTAGCAGCCGGTACGCAGTATTTT
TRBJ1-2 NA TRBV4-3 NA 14 CASSQDRNNYGYTF TGCGCCAGCAGCCAAGACAGGAATAACTATGGCTACACCTTC
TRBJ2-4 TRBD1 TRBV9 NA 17 CASSVERGLGAKNIQYF TGTGCCAGCAGCGTAGAGAGGGGGCTGGGGGCTAAAAACATTCAGTACTTC
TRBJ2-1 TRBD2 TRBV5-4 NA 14 CASSFGLVRNEQFF TGTGCCAGCAGCTTTGGACTAGTCCGGAATGAGCAGTTCTTC
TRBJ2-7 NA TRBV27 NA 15 CASSPPDSSSYEQYF TGTGCCAGCAGTCCCCCCGACAGCTCCTCCTACGAGCAGTACTTC
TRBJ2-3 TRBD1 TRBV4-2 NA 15 CASSQGQGVGDTQYF TGTGCCAGCAGCCAAGGACAGGGGGTGGGAGATACGCAGTATTTT
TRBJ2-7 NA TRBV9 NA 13 CASSARDTDEQYF TGTGCCAGCAGCGCCCGGGACACTGACGAGCAGTACTTC
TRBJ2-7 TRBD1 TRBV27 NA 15 CASSFDRGSSYEQYF TGTGCCAGCAGCTTTGACAGGGGGAGCTCCTACGAGCAGTACTTC
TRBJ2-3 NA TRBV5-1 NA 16 CASSLGLQVDTDTQYF TGCGCCAGCAGCTTGGGACTCCAAGTTGACACAGATACGCAGTATTTT
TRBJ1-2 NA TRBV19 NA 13 CVSSPGIFLGYTF TGTGTTAGCTCCCCGGGGATCTTTCTTGGCTACACCTTC
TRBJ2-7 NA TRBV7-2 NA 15 CASSLGQGSYYEQYF TGTGCCAGCAGCTTAGGTCAGGGCAGCTACTACGAGCAGTACTTC
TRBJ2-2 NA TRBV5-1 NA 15 CASSLGVGVTGELFF TGCGCCAGCAGCTTGGGGGTTGGAGTCACCGGGGAGCTGTTTTTT
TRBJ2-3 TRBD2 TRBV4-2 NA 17 CASSQDRGSGASDTQYF TGTGCCAGCAGCCAAGATCGGGGTAGCGGGGCATCAGATACGCAGTATTTT
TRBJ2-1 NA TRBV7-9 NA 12 CASSFDSTEQFF TGTGCCAGCAGCTTTGACAGTACTGAGCAGTTCTTC
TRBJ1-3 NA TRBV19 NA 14 CASSRGATGNTIYF TGTGCCAGTAGTAGAGGTGCTACTGGAAACACCATATATTTT
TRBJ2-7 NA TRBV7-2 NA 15 CASSPPGSGPYEQYF TGTGCCAGCAGCCCGCCGGGTAGCGGTCCCTACGAGCAGTACTTC
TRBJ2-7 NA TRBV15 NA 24 CATSRDTSSPGGDSGHVRGYEQYF TGTGCCACCAGCAGAGACACTTCCTCTCCGGGCGGGGACTCAGGTCATGTACGGGGGTACGAGCAGTACTTC
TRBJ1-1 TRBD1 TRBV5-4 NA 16 CASSSRQGASYTEAFF TGTGCCAGCAGCTCGCGACAGGGGGCTTCTTACACTGAAGCTTTCTTT
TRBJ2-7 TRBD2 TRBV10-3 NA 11 CAISEGGLASF TGTGCCATCAGTGAGGGGGGACTAGCCAGCTTC
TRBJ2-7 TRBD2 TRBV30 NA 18 CAWSGRSGLAGLHYEQYF TGTGCCTGGAGCGGTCGCAGTGGGCTAGCGGGGCTCCACTACGAGCAGTACTTC